The source of this TCR beta chain is a study of cytomegalovirus exposure and HLA in healthy donors. Study conclusions and caveats: In a later analysis, TCR beta V- and J-gene trimming showed a link to a missense DCLRE1C variant.

The CDR3 is made up of 12 amino acids. Deletions cut 2 bases from V and 15 bases from J, with 15 bases between. Germline values: CDR1 SGHRS, CDR2 YFSETQ. Comments on this clone: Antigen unknown.

Both 60 Vbeta primers and 13 Jbeta primers went into the PCR. The assay was immunoSEQ multiplex PCR, and TCRdb's table has in-frame clones only and misses some. The top ten clones hold 14% of a sample with around 110,000 clones, approximately 74% of them seen once. The chain links TRBV5-1 to TRBJ1-3; D remains ambiguous. The sample taken for sequencing was PBMCs. The sequence was obtained from a woman in her thirties or forties in good health and CMV-seropositive. The CDR3 sequence is CASSFEVAREYF. Written as DNA, the CDR3 is TGCGCCAGCAGCTTCGAGGTTGCGCGGGAATATTTT.